A selection of T cell receptor beta chains follows, all from one sample in a study of T cell repertoires in cytomegalovirus infection. TCRdb passed the reads through MiXCR, listing each CDR3 protein once. Of some 940,000 distinct CDR3 sequences listed, around 29% are singletons. Their specific antigens are unknown. This material consisted of cultured CD8+ T cells from PBMCs, taken from culture after CMV antigen stimulation. These receptors came from a human donor in good health (CMV status not recorded). Some clones in this sample may be carry-over from other donors' samples. Both conserved end residues are part of each CDR3. A D gene is named only where the DNA matches it firmly. The size of a clone is reported for some rows only, either as once, few or many, or as a class for expanded clones.

D gene: .; J gene: TRBJ2-1; clone size: once; V gene: TRBV20-1; CDR3 DNA: TGCAGCCATTGGGGTGACGGTTACAATGAGCAGTTCTTC; CDR3 protein: CSHWGDGYNEQFF
D gene: .; J gene: TRBJ2-1; clone size: .; V gene: TRBV13; CDR3 DNA: TGTGCCAACAGTCCGAGGCACAATGAGCAGTTCTTC; CDR3 protein: CANSPRHNEQFF
D gene: TRBD1; J gene: TRBJ2-4; clone size: many; V gene: TRBV7-9; CDR3 DNA: TGTGCCAGCAGCCCCGGGACAGGGAGGACCAAAAACATTCAGTACTTC; CDR3 protein: CASSPGTGRTKNIQYF
D gene: .; J gene: TRBJ2-7; clone size: many; V gene: TRBV7-8; CDR3 DNA: TGTGCCAGCAGCTTATACTCGGGCTACGAGCAGTACTTC; CDR3 protein: CASSLYSGYEQYF
D gene: .; J gene: TRBJ1-2; clone size: .; V gene: TRBV27; CDR3 DNA: TGTGCCAGCAGCTCCCCGCGTAGTGGCGGCTACACCTTC; CDR3 protein: CASSSPRSGGYTF
D gene: TRBD1; J gene: TRBJ1-2; clone size: .; V gene: TRBV19; CDR3 DNA: TGTGCCAGTAGAACTCGACAGGGGGCCTATGGCTACACCTTC; CDR3 protein: CASRTRQGAYGYTF
D gene: .; J gene: TRBJ2-1; clone size: .; V gene: TRBV6-1; CDR3 DNA: TGTGCCAGCAGTTCCGGGACCGTTTTGAATGAGCAGTTCTTC; CDR3 protein: CASSSGTVLNEQFF
D gene: .; J gene: TRBJ1-2; clone size: .; V gene: TRBV15; CDR3 DNA: TGTGCCACCAGCACGACGACAGTCAGAAGGGAAGGCTACACCTTC; CDR3 protein: CATSTTTVRREGYTF
D gene: TRBD1; J gene: TRBJ2-1; clone size: .; V gene: TRBV12-3/TRBV12-4; CDR3 DNA: TGTGCCAGCAGTTTTTTCGGGACAGCCGTGACCTTGAATGAGCAGTTCTTC; CDR3 protein: CASSFFGTAVTLNEQFF
D gene: TRBD1; J gene: TRBJ2-3; clone size: few; V gene: TRBV4-3; CDR3 DNA: TGCGCCAGCAGCCAAGCGGCTTACAGGGGGAGGACAGATACGCAGTATTTT; CDR3 protein: CASSQAAYRGRTDTQYF
D gene: .; J gene: TRBJ2-7; clone size: .; V gene: TRBV7-6; CDR3 DNA: TGTGCCAGCAGCGTCTTTACAGGGAATGAATACGAGCAGTACTTC; CDR3 protein: CASSVFTGNEYEQYF
D gene: TRBD2; J gene: TRBJ2-1; clone size: .; V gene: TRBV12-3/TRBV12-4; CDR3 DNA: TGTGCCAGCAGTCTTGCCAGCTGGCGGGGGGGGGATGAGCAGTTCTTC; CDR3 protein: CASSLASWRGGDEQFF
D gene: .; J gene: TRBJ1-1; clone size: .; V gene: TRBV12-3/TRBV12-4; CDR3 DNA: TGTGCCAGCAGTCCTACCTCGGGGGGTCAACCTGAAGCTTTCTTT; CDR3 protein: CASSPTSGGQPEAFF
D gene: .; J gene: TRBJ2-7; clone size: .; V gene: TRBV7-4; CDR3 DNA: TGTGCCAGCAGCCCCCCGGGGCTCGAGCAGTACTTC; CDR3 protein: CASSPPGLEQYF
D gene: .; J gene: TRBJ1-5; clone size: .; V gene: TRBV20-1; CDR3 DNA: TGCAGTGCTGATCCAAGGGATAATCAGCCCCAGCATTTT; CDR3 protein: CSADPRDNQPQHF
D gene: TRBD1; J gene: TRBJ2-1; clone size: .; V gene: TRBV11-2; CDR3 DNA: TGTGCCAGCAGCCTAACCCCGGGACAGGGGACCTCTAACTCGCAGTTCTTC; CDR3 protein: CASSLTPGQGTSNSQFF
D gene: .; J gene: TRBJ1-1; clone size: .; V gene: TRBV10-3; CDR3 DNA: TGTGCCATCAGCGTCGGACAGCAACTCGGGCCAATGAACACTGAAGCTTTCTTT; CDR3 protein: CAISVGQQLGPMNTEAFF
D gene: TRBD1; J gene: TRBJ1-2; clone size: .; V gene: TRBV4-1; CDR3 DNA: TGCGCCAGCAGCCAAATTACAGGGGATGGCTATGGCTACACCTTC; CDR3 protein: CASSQITGDGYGYTF
D gene: .; J gene: TRBJ1-2; clone size: few; V gene: TRBV19; CDR3 DNA: TGTGCCAGTAGTACGGGACTGTATAACTATGGCTACACCTTC; CDR3 protein: CASSTGLYNYGYTF
D gene: TRBD1; J gene: TRBJ2-3; clone size: few; V gene: TRBV15; CDR3 DNA: TGTGCCACCAGCCCGGGACAGGCCCACACAGATACGCAGTATTTT; CDR3 protein: CATSPGQAHTDTQYF
D gene: TRBD2; J gene: TRBJ2-2; clone size: .; V gene: TRBV12-3/TRBV12-4; CDR3 DNA: TGTGCCAGCAGTACCTCCGGGACTAGCGGGGGGACCACCGGGGAGCTGTTTTTT; CDR3 protein: CASSTSGTSGGTTGELFF
D gene: .; J gene: TRBJ1-2; clone size: few; V gene: TRBV12-3/TRBV12-4; CDR3 DNA: TGTGCCAGCAGTGGCCCGTCAGGCATACGTGGCTACACCTTC; CDR3 protein: CASSGPSGIRGYTF
D gene: TRBD2; J gene: TRBJ2-5; clone size: .; V gene: TRBV5-1; CDR3 DNA: TGCGCCAGCAGCCTGGGATCTAGCGGGGCCAACCAAGAGACCCAGTACTTC; CDR3 protein: CASSLGSSGANQETQYF
D gene: TRBD1; J gene: TRBJ2-4; clone size: few; V gene: TRBV7-6; CDR3 DNA: TGTGCCAGCAGCTTATTAGGGACAGGAACAACCAAAAACATTCAGTACTTC; CDR3 protein: CASSLLGTGTTKNIQYF
D gene: .; J gene: TRBJ2-1; clone size: .; V gene: TRBV4-1; CDR3 DNA: TGCGCCAGCAGCATCGCCATAGGGACGGATGAGCAGTTCTTC; CDR3 protein: CASSIAIGTDEQFF
D gene: .; J gene: TRBJ1-1; clone size: once; V gene: TRBV19; CDR3 DNA: TGTGCCAGTAGTCCAAACCGGGACACAGTCGAAGCTTTCTTT; CDR3 protein: CASSPNRDTVEAFF
D gene: .; J gene: TRBJ1-1; clone size: few; V gene: TRBV15; CDR3 DNA: TGTGCCACCAGCCTCGTCCCGTCTTTAAACACTGAAGCTTTCTTT; CDR3 protein: CATSLVPSLNTEAFF
D gene: TRBD1; J gene: TRBJ2-5; clone size: .; V gene: TRBV14; CDR3 DNA: TGTGCCAGCAGCCACCGGACAGGGCTCATCCAAGAGACCCAGTACTTC; CDR3 protein: CASSHRTGLIQETQYF
D gene: TRBD1; J gene: TRBJ1-6; clone size: .; V gene: TRBV10-3; CDR3 DNA: TGTGCCACCCTGACAGGGGGTAATAATTCACCCCTCCACTTT; CDR3 protein: CATLTGGNNSPLHF
D gene: .; J gene: TRBJ2-2; clone size: .; V gene: TRBV12-5; CDR3 DNA: TGTGCTAGTGACACAGGGGGGGCGGACACCGGGGAGCTGTTTTTT; CDR3 protein: CASDTGGADTGELFF
D gene: TRBD1; J gene: TRBJ2-2; clone size: few; V gene: TRBV7-9; CDR3 DNA: TGTGCCAGCAGCTTAGTCGACAGGGGGCAGAGCACCGGGGAGCTGTTTTTT; CDR3 protein: CASSLVDRGQSTGELFF
D gene: .; J gene: TRBJ1-5; clone size: many; V gene: TRBV27; CDR3 DNA: TGTGCCAGCAGTTTACGGGCAGGAGGACAGCCCCAGCATTTT; CDR3 protein: CASSLRAGGQPQHF
D gene: .; J gene: TRBJ1-3; clone size: .; V gene: TRBV4-1; CDR3 DNA: TGCGCCAGCAGCCAAGCCGGCTCTGGAAACACCATATATTTT; CDR3 protein: CASSQAGSGNTIYF
D gene: TRBD2; J gene: TRBJ2-3; clone size: few; V gene: TRBV6-5; CDR3 DNA: TGTGCCAGCAGTTACGTTAGCGGGGGCACAGATACGCAGTATTTT; CDR3 protein: CASSYVSGGTDTQYF
D gene: .; J gene: TRBJ1-1; clone size: .; V gene: TRBV27; CDR3 DNA: TGTGCCAGCAGTCCAGGGAGTCGGGTCGCTGAAGCTTTCTTT; CDR3 protein: CASSPGSRVAEAFF
D gene: TRBD1; J gene: TRBJ2-7; clone size: .; V gene: TRBV6-6; CDR3 DNA: TGTGCCAGCAGTTACCCACAGGGGGCCAGTAGCGACGAGCAGTACTTC; CDR3 protein: CASSYPQGASSDEQYF
D gene: .; J gene: TRBJ2-5; clone size: .; V gene: TRBV4-3; CDR3 DNA: TGCGCCAGCAGCCAAGATCCTGGGCGAACGGGTCAAGAGACCCAGTACTTC; CDR3 protein: CASSQDPGRTGQETQYF